The 9 T cell receptor beta chains given below trace back to one sample, sequenced in a study of cytomegalovirus exposure and HLA in healthy donors. PCR amplification relied on 60 Vbeta primers (plus 13 Jbeta primers). Profiling relied on immunoSEQ multiplex PCR, and the TCRdb table lists in-frame clones only, not all of them. The table lists 200,000 or so clones, approximately 87% of them singletons. Sequenced: PBMCs. The receptors were gathered from a human donor in good health.

The rearrangement links TRBV6-1 to TRBJ1-2; D ambiguous. V lost 0 bases and J 4 bases, leaving 9 bases between the germline ends. The length of the CDR3 is 14 residues. The germline V gene encodes CDR1 MNHNS and CDR2 SASEGT. CDR3: CASSEAWATYGYTF. The DNA of the CDR3 is TGTGCCAGCAGTGAAGCCTGGGCCACCTATGGCTACACCTTC.

This clone was found a few times. V is TRBV29-1 and J is TRBJ2-3; TRBD2 matches 13 bases. Losses at the gene ends were 6 bases for V and 6 bases for J; bases not matched to a gene: 6. Germline V gene lookup returns CDR1 SQVTM and CDR2 ANQGSEA. This CDR3 comprises 14 residues. The CDR3 DNA is TGCAGCGTGCGGACTAGCGGGAGAATGGATACGCAGTATTTT. Its protein is CSVRTSGRMDTQYF.

This chain connects TRBV29-1 to TRBJ2-1; 8 bases match TRBD2. Germline V gene sequence: CDR1 SQVTM, CDR2 ANQGSEA. This CDR3 comprises 15 residues. V dropped 6 bases and J dropped 5; count of bases not matched to a gene: 12. CDR3 DNA sequence: TGCAGCGTGGCTACAATAGCGGGACTTAACAATGAGCAGTTCTTC. Amino acids: CSVATIAGLNNEQFF.

In the case of this clone: At the DNA level, this CDR3 is encoded by other sequences in the same sample as well. The J gene is TRBJ2-3, the V gene TRBV15; D call uncertain. Germline V gives CDR1 LNHNV, CDR2 YYDKDF (reference sequence). CDR3 size: 13 residues. With 0 bases removed from V and 5 bases from J, the gap between germline ends came to 6 bases. Written as DNA, the CDR3 is TGTGCCACCAGCAGAGATCGCGGAGATACGCAGTATTTT. It is translated as CATSRDRGDTQYF.

The chain employs TRBV7-8 and TRBJ1-2; D is undetermined. Trimming stripped 6 bases from V and 4 bases from J, with 12 bases between. The CDR3 consists of 13 residues. CDR1 is SGHVS and CDR2 is FQNEAQ in the germline V gene. The CDR3 spells CASREGGSYGYTF. The CDR3 region has the DNA TGTGCCAGCAGGGAAGGAGGGTCCTATGGCTACACCTTC.

The chain uses TRBV4-2 and TRBJ2-7, with 8 bases identical to TRBD1. The CDR3 consists of 16 residues. Trimming removed 3 bases from V and 0 bases from J; junction bases left unmatched: 7. Per the germline V gene, CDR1 is LGHNA and CDR2 is YNFKEQ. The CDR3 reads CASSHDRGSNSYEQYF. Written as DNA, the CDR3 is TGTGCCAGCAGCCACGACAGGGGTAGCAACTCCTACGAGCAGTACTTC.

This rearrangement joins TRBV10-3 to TRBJ2-7; 12 nucleotides line up with TRBD2. The CDR3 is made up of 20 amino acids. The V gene's germline CDR1 is ENHRY and CDR2 SYGVKD. V lost 8 bases and J lost 3; bases outside the gene matches: 23. CDR3 residues: CAILCRLAGEYVSWSYEQYF. CDR3 DNA sequence: TGTGCCATCTTGTGTCGACTAGCGGGAGAATATGTCAGTTGGAGCTACGAGCAGTACTTC.

This clone was seen once. CDR3 region: CASSSTGTSYTGELFF. The CDR3 DNA is TGCGCCAGCAGCTCGACCGGGACTAGTTACACCGGGGAGCTGTTTTTT. The chain uses TRBV5-1 and TRBJ2-2; 8 bases match TRBD2. V trimming: 3 bases; J trimming: 3 bases; junction bases outside the gene matches: 7. CDR1 and CDR2 (germline): SGHRS, YFSETQ. The CDR3 extends over 16 amino acids.

The chain is built from TRBV2 and TRBJ1-4; D may be TRBD1 (5 bases). Trimming took 8 bases from V and 12 from J, leaving 22 bases between them. The CDR3 has 14 residues. CDR1 SNHLY and CDR2 FYNNEI come from the germline V gene. The CDR3 DNA sequence: TGTGCCAGCTCTAAAGACAGATATAATGAGGAACTGTTTTTT. Its protein product is CASSKDRYNEELFF.